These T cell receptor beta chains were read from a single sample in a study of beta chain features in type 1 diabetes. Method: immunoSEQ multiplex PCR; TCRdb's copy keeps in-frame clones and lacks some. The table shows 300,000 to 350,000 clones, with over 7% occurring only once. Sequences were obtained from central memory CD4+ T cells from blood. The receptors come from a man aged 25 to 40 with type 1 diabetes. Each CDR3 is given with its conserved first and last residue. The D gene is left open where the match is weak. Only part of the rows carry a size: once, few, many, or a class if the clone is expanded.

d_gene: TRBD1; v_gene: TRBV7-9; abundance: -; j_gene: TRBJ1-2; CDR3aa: CASSLGTGDDYGYTF; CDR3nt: TGTGCCAGCAGCTTAGGGACAGGGGACGACTATGGCTACACCTTC
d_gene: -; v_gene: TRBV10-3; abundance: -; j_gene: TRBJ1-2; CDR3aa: CAISETGSSGYTF; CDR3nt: TGTGCCATCAGTGAAACAGGTTCATCTGGCTACACCTTC
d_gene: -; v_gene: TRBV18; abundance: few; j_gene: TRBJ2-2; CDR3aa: CASSESEGSGELFF; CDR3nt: TGTGCCAGCTCGGAATCGGAAGGTTCCGGGGAGCTGTTTTTT
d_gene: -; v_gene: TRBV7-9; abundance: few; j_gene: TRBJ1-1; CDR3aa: CASSPRQSENTEAFF; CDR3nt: TGTGCCAGCAGTCCCCGACAGTCCGAGAACACTGAAGCTTTCTTT
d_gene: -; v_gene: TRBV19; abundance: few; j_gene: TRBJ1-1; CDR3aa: CASSTSKDTEAFF; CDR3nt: TGTGCCAGTAGTACCTCTAAGGACACTGAAGCTTTCTTT
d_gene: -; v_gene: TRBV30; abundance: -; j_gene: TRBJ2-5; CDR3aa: CAWSKGRLQETQYF; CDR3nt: TGTGCCTGGAGCAAGGGGCGGCTCCAAGAGACCCAGTACTTC
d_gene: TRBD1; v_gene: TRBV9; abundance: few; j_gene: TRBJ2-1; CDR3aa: CASSRDSPNEQFF; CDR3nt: TGTGCCAGCAGTCGGGACAGTCCTAATGAGCAGTTCTTC
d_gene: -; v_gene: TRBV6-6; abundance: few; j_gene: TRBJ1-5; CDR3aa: CASSYGGAGQPQHF; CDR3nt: TGTGCCAGCAGTTACGGGGGGGCAGGTCAGCCCCAGCATTTT
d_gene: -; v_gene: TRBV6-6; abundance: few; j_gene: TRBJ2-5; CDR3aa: CASSYSGWETQYF; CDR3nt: TGTGCCAGCAGTTACTCGGGGTGGGAGACCCAGTACTTC
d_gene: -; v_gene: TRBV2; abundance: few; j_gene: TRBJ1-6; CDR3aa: CASSGGGRPNSPLHF; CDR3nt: TGTGCCAGCAGTGGTGGAGGCAGGCCGAATTCACCCCTCCACTTT
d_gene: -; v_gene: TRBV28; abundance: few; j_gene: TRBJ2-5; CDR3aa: CASSASPGTRETQYF; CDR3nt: TGTGCCAGCAGTGCCTCCCCCGGGACAAGGGAGACCCAGTACTTC
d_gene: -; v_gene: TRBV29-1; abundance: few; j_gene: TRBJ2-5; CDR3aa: CSALPAGPETQYF; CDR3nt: TGCAGCGCCCTTCCCGCGGGGCCAGAGACCCAGTACTTC
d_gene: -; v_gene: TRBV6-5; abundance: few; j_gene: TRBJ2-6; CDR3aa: CASSLSQGSGANVLTF; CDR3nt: TGTGCCAGCAGTTTGTCACAGGGCTCTGGGGCCAACGTCCTGACTTTC
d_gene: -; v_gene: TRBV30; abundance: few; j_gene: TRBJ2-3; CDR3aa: CAWMGGTTDTQYF; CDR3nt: TGTGCCTGGATGGGCGGGACAACAGATACGCAGTATTTT
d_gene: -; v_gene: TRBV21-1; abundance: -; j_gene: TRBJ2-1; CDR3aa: CASSKRNRTSGANTQFF; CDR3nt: TGTGCCAGCAGCAAAAGGAACCGGACTAGCGGGGCTAATACGCAGTTCTTC
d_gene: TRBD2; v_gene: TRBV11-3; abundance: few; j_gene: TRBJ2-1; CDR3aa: CASSGGDEQFF; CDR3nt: TGTGCCAGCAGCGGGGGGGATGAGCAGTTCTTC
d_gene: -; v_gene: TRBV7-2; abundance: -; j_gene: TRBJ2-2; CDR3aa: CASSFSTNTGELFF; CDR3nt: TGTGCCAGCAGCTTTAGCACGAACACCGGGGAGCTGTTTTTT
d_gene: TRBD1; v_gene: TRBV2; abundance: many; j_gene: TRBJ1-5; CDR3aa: CASSGQGSPPQHF; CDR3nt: TGTGCCAGCAGCGGACAGGGCAGCCCGCCCCAGCATTTT
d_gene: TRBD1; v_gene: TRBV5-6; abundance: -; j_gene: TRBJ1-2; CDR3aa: CASSEPDRVRYGYTF; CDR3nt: TGTGCCAGCAGCGAGCCGGACAGGGTGAGGTATGGCTACACCTTC
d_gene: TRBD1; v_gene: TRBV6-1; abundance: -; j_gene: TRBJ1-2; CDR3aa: CASSQAHRGFHTF; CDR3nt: TGTGCCAGCAGTCAAGCACACAGGGGATTCCACACCTTC
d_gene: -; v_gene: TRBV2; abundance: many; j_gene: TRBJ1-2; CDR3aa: CASMFGRPSGGYTF; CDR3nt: TGTGCCAGCATGTTTGGGCGCCCGTCGGGCGGCTACACCTTC
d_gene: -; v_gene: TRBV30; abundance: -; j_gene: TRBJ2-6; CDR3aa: CAWRPGGPYSLGANVLTF; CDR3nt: TGTGCCTGGAGGCCTGGGGGCCCCTATTCTCTAGGGGCCAACGTCCTGACTTTC
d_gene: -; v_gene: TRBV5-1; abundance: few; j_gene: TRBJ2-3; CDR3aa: CASSLGRGTDTQYF; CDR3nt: TGCGCCAGCAGCTTGGGGCGGGGCACAGATACGCAGTATTTT
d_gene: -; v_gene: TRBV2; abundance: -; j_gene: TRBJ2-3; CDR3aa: CASSQNRDTQYF; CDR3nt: TGTGCCAGCAGCCAGAATCGAGATACGCAGTATTTT
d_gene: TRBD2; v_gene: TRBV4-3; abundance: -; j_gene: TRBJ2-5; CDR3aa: CASSQSRLAGGQETQYF; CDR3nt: TGCGCCAGCAGCCAATCCCGACTAGCGGGGGGACAAGAGACCCAGTACTTC
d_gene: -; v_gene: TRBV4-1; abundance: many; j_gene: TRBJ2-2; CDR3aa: CASSQDPGRNTGELFF; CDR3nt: TGCGCCAGCAGCCAAGATCCGGGCAGGAACACCGGGGAGCTGTTTTTT
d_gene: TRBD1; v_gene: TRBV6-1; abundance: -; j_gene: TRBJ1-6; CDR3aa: CASSEITGDSPLHF; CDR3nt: TGTGCCAGCAGTGAAATCACAGGGGATTCACCCCTCCACTTT
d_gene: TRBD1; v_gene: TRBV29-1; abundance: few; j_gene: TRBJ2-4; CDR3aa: CSVERQGGNIQYF; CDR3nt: TGCAGCGTTGAAAGACAGGGGGGAAACATTCAGTACTTC
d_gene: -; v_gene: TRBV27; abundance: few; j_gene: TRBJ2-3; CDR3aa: CASSLGGEGPDTQYF; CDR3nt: TGTGCCAGCAGTTTGGGGGGCGAAGGCCCAGATACGCAGTATTTT
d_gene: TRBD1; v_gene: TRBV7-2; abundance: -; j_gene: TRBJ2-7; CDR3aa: CASSFSTGEYEQYF; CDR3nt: TGTGCCAGCAGCTTTTCAACAGGGGAATACGAGCAGTACTTC
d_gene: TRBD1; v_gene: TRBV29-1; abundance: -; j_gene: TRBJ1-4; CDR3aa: CSVGQGGGNEKLFF; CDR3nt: TGCAGCGTTGGACAGGGAGGCGGTAATGAAAAACTGTTTTTT
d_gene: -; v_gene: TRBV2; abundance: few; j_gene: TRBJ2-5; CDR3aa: CASRAPLQETQYF; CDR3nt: TGTGCCAGCAGGGCCCCCTTGCAGGAGACCCAGTACTTC
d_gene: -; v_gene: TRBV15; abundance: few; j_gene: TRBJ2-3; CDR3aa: CATSGRTGLTDTQYF; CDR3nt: TGTGCCACCAGTGGCAGGACGGGGCTCACAGATACGCAGTATTTT
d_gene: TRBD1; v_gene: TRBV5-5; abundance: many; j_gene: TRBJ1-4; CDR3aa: CASSFQGATEKLFF; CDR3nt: TGTGCCAGCAGCTTCCAGGGGGCGACTGAAAAACTGTTTTTT
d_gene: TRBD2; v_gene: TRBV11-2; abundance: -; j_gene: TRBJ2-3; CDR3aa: CASSLFSGGSTDTQYF; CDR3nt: TGTGCCAGCAGCTTATTTAGCGGGGGTAGCACAGATACGCAGTATTTT
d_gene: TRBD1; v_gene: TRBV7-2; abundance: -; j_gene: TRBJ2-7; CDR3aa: CASSVKQGTRSEQYF; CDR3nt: TGTGCCAGCAGCGTAAAACAGGGGACGCGGAGCGAGCAGTACTTC
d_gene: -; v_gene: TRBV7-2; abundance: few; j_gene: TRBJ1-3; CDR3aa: CASSLSGGGNTIYF; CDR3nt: TGTGCCAGCAGCTTAAGTGGAGGGGGAAACACCATATATTTT
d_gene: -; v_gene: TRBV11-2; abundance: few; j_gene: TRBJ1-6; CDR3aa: CASSLSVSPLHF; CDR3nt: TGTGCCAGCAGCTTATCGGTGTCACCCCTCCACTTT
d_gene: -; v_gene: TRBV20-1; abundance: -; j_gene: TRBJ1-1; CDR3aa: CSAPLNTEAFF; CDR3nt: TGCAGTGCCCCACTTAACACTGAAGCTTTCTTT
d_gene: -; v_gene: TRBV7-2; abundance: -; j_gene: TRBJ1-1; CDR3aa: CASSYSGPTEAFF; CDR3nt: TGTGCCAGCAGCTACAGTGGTCCGACTGAAGCTTTCTTT
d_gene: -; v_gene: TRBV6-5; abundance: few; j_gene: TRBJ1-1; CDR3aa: CASSYGALTGNTEAFF; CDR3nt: TGTGCCAGCAGTTACGGTGCTCTGACCGGGAACACTGAAGCTTTCTTT
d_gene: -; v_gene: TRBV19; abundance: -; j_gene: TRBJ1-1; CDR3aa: CASSITRHAEAFF; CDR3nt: TGTGCCAGTAGTATCACCAGGCACGCTGAAGCTTTCTTT
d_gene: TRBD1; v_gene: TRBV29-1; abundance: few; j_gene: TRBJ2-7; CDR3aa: CSAQRGTGRPSGSEQYF; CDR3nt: TGCAGCGCCCAACGGGGGACAGGCCGACCTTCAGGGAGCGAGCAGTACTTC
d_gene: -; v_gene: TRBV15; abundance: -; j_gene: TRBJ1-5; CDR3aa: CATSRGNQPQHF; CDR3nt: TGTGCCACCAGCAGAGGGAATCAGCCCCAGCATTTT
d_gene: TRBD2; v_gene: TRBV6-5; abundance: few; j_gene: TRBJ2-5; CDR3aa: CASSYPAGGLETQYF; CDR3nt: TGTGCCAGCAGTTACCCAGCGGGGGGGCTAGAGACCCAGTACTTC
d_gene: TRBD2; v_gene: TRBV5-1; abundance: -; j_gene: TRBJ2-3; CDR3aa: CASSSFEGGGDTQYF; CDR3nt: TGCGCCAGCAGCTCCTTCGAGGGCGGGGGAGATACGCAGTATTTT
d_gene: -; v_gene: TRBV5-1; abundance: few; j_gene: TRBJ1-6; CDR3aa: CASSRGTATLSYNSPLHF; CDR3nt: TGCGCCAGCAGCAGAGGGACGGCTACCCTCTCCTATAATTCACCCCTCCACTTT
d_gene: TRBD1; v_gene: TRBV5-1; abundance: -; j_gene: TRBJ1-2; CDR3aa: CASRPTGDNYGYTF; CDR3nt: TGCGCCAGCAGGCCGACAGGGGATAACTATGGCTACACCTTC
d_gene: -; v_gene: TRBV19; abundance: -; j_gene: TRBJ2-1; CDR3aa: CASSKQTNYNEQFF; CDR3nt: TGTGCCAGTAGTAAACAGACTAACTACAATGAGCAGTTCTTC
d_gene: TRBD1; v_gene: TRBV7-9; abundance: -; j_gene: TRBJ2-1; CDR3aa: CASSLAGQGKFF; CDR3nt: TGTGCCAGCAGCTTAGCAGGACAGGGGAAGTTCTTC
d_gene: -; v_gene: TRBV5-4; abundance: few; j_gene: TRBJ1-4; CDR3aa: CASSLGGRNEKLFF; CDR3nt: TGTGCCAGCAGCTTGGGTGGCCGGAATGAAAAACTGTTTTTT
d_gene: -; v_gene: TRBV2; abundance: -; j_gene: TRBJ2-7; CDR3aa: CASRVQGNEQYF; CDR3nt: TGTGCCAGCAGGGTACAGGGAAACGAGCAGTACTTC
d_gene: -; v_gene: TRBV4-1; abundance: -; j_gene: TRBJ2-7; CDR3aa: CASSQDLNSYEQYF; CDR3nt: TGCGCCAGCAGCCAAGATCTAAATTCCTACGAGCAGTACTTC
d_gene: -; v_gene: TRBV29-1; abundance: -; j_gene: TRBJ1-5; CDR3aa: CSVASGHGDQPQHF; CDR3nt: TGCAGCGTTGCATCGGGGCATGGGGATCAGCCCCAGCATTTT
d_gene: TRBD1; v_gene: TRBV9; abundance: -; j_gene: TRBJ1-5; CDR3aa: CASSRGQEDNQPQHF; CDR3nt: TGTGCCAGCAGCCGTGGACAGGAAGATAATCAGCCCCAGCATTTT